This TCR beta chain comes out of a study of T cell repertoires in cytomegalovirus infection. As for the study in general: Both recently identified HLA-C-restricted and well-studied HLA-B-restricted CMV epitopes were used in the study. Both CMV infection and a matching HLA type were indicated by public TCR beta signatures.

Study-wide results and caveats: Predominance within the ex vivo response was attributable to HLA-C-restricted CMV-specific TCR beta clonotypes.

One entry per CDR3 protein, called by TCRdb with MiXCR from the reads. The data show about 890,000 distinct CDR3 sequences, with 31% seen just once and over 10% held by the top ten. This clonotype came up a few times. Its target is not known. The sequenced sample was cultured CD8+ T cells from PBMCs, obtained from culture after CMV antigen stimulation. This sequence originates from a human donor in good health (CMV status not recorded). Some clones in this sample may be carry-over from other donors' samples.

The CDR3 bases are TGTGCCAGCAGTCAGACTAGCGTTTCCACAGATACGCAGTATTTT. Translating gives CASSQTSVSTDTQYF. The chain links TRBV6-2 or TRBV6-3 to TRBJ2-3; 8 bases match TRBD2. The CDR3 runs 15 residues. V gave up 5 bases and J gave up 2 bases; unmatched junction bases: 6. Germline CDR1 MNHEY, CDR2 SVGEGT.